Here is one T cell receptor (beta chain) with its context. It lacks a known antigen. No much larger clone is present one base from it, and per-base qualities are unavailable. This sample was included in a study of CD8 T cells in ankylosing spondylitis (dated by TCRdb to the late 2010s). As for the study more broadly: The study profiled T cell receptor beta repertoires in healthy donors and ankylosing spondylitis patients to find disease-linked TCR variants. In total, the full study cohort was made up of roughly 110 healthy donors and 25 ankylosing spondylitis patients. Peripheral blood was sampled, and synovial fluid was also collected from ankylosing spondylitis patients. Summary of the overall study and its limitations: The disease-linked clones had a CD8+ phenotype and were found at relatively low frequencies in peripheral blood. The disease-linked clones were reported as significantly enriched in matched synovial fluid samples from ankylosing spondylitis patients. Blood from ankylosing spondylitis patients appeared to be characterized by a TCR beta motif made up of several highly homologous amino acid variants. Some motif variants had previously been reported in the synovial fluid and blood of reactive arthritis patients, which suggests shared mechanisms of disease initiation.

Sequencing was carried out with an Illumina HiSeq 2500. Quantitative 5'-RACE with molecular barcodes was the method used to prepare the TCR beta libraries. Regarding the original processing steps: A new computational method, built on a probabilistic model of VDJ rearrangement, was used to identify disease-linked TCR variants. TCRdb applied fastp at Q25 and MiXCR to the public reads, then kept only in-frame beta chains. Every entry covers one CDR3 protein and lists the most common genes and DNA from its rows. It is TCRdb's table, rather than the study itself, that gives the V and J calls and clone size. The sample table records about 250,000 distinct CDR3 sequences; over 30% of these occur just once. The top ten hold around 4.4% of the sample. The sequence was collected from a male donor with ankylosing spondylitis or in good health (not recorded which). The material sequenced was blood, either unsorted or a sorted T cell fraction (not recorded which).

This receptor carries the CDR3 CSARVVGIEAFF. DNA sequence: TGCAGTGCTAGAGTTGTGGGGATTGAAGCTTTCTTT. The sequence links TRBV20-1 to TRBJ1-1; too little of a D gene remains to name it. The CDR3 runs 12 amino acids, cysteine and phenylalanine included. The retained sequence is limited to the CDR3, 36 bases, with the frame set at the first base. Relative to germline, V is 1 base shorter and J is 7 bases shorter, with 10 bases between their ends. The germline V gene encodes CDR1 DFQATT and CDR2 SNEGSKA (reference sequence).